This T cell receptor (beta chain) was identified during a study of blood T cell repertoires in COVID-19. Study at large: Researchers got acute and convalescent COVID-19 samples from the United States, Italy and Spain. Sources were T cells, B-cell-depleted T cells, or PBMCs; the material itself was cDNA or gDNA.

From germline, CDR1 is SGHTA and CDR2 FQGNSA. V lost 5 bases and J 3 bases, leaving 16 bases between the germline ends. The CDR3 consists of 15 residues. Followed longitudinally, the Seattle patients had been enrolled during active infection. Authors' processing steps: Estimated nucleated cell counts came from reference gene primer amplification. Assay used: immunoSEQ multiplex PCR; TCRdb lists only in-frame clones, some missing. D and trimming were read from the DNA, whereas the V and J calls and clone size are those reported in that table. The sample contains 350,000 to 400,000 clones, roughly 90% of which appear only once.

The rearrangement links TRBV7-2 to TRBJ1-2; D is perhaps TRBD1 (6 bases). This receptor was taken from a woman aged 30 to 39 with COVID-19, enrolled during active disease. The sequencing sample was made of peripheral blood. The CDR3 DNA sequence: TGTGCCAGCAGCGGGGAGGGGGGGTCACACTATGGCTACACCTTC. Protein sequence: CASSGEGGSHYGYTF.